What follows are 10 T cell receptor beta chains derived from one specimen sequenced in a study of blood T cell repertoires in COVID-19. Sequencing was performed with immunoSEQ multiplex PCR; in TCRdb, only in-frame clones are kept and a portion is missing. The data contain some 180,000 clones, more than 65% of them singletons. Sequencing was carried out using peripheral blood. These receptors were collected from an older man with active or convalescent COVID-19.

V is TRBV30 and J is TRBJ2-7; 9 positions agree with TRBD1. The CDR3 covers 14 residues. The V segment lost 2 bases and the J segment 6 bases; nucleotides outside the gene matches: 8. CDR1 GTSNPN and CDR2 SVGIG come from the germline V gene (reference sequence). CDR3 loop: CAWSTGTGSREQYF. The CDR3 nucleotides are TGTGCCTGGAGTACCGGGACAGGGTCGCGCGAGCAGTACTTC.

V gene TRBV7-9 combines with J gene TRBJ2-4; D unclear. CDR1 and CDR2 (germline): SEHNR, FQNEAQ (reference sequence). CDR3 size: 15 residues. The germline V and J ends were trimmed by 5 bases and 0 bases, with 11 bases remaining between them. This chain's CDR3 is CASSDLGLAKNIQYF. The DNA of the CDR3 is TGTGCCAGCAGCGACTTAGGATTAGCCAAAAACATTCAGTACTTC.

This rearrangement joins TRBV25-1 to TRBJ1-1; possible D gene TRBD1, 6 bases. Germline CDR1 is MGHDK and CDR2 is SYGVNS. V was cut by 5 bases and J by 0 bases, with 13 bases left in between. This CDR3 has 15 residues. Here the CDR3 DNA reads TGTGCCAGCAGTTTCCGGACAGCTATGAACACTGAAGCTTTCTTT. It translates to CASSFRTAMNTEAFF.

The table lists this clone with a count of one. The V gene is TRBV7-9, the J gene TRBJ1-2; D may be TRBD1 (5 bases). V was clipped by 5 bases and J by 2 bases, with 18 bases between them. This CDR3 is built from 16 residues. The germline CDR1 and CDR2 sequences are SEHNR and FQNEAQ (reference sequence). The CDR3 region is CASSLFIRQPNYGYTF. The CDR3 nucleotides read TGTGCCAGCAGCCTATTCATCCGACAGCCCAACTATGGCTACACCTTC.

The V gene is TRBV18, the J gene TRBJ2-2; the D is unclear. V was trimmed by 6 bases and J by 6 bases, leaving 5 bases between them. This CDR3 has 11 residues. Germline V lookup: CDR1 KGHSH, CDR2 LQKENI. The CDR3: CASSQSGELFF. DNA of the CDR3: TGTGCCAGCTCTCAGTCCGGGGAGCTGTTTTTT.

The V call is TRBV5-5, the J call TRBJ1-4; 7 bases line up with TRBD1. This CDR3 has 15 residues. The ends lost 5 bases at V and 7 bases at J; junction bases unmatched: 11. Germline assignment: CDR1 SGHKS and CDR2 YYEKEE (reference sequence). CDR3 coding DNA: TGTGCCAGCAGTCGAACAGGGGCGGGCGGTGAAAAACTGTTTTTT. Amino acids: CASSRTGAGGEKLFF. Drawing the rest from reference TRBV5-5 and TRBJ1-4, the complete variable domain is DAGVTQSPTHLIKTRGQQVTLRCSPISGHKSVSWYQQVLGQGPQFIFQYYEKEERGRGNFPDRFSARQFPNYSSELNVNALLLGDSALYLCASSRTGAGGEKLFFGSGTQLSVL.

This sequence joins TRBV7-2 and TRBJ1-2, with D possibly being TRBD1 (5 bases). The CDR3 runs to 15 residues. Germline V gene lookup returns CDR1 SGHTA and CDR2 FQGNSA. Trimming took off 1 base at V and 3 bases at J, with 12 bases between the two ends. The CDR3 spells CASSLVSGGDYGYTF. The CDR3 bases are TGTGCCAGCAGCTTAGTAAGCGGGGGGGACTATGGCTACACCTTC.

The chain uses TRBV6-5 and TRBJ1-1; TRBD1 matches at 11 bases. Germline trimming cut 6 bases from V and 6 bases from J; bases unmatched to any gene: 9. CDR1 is MNHEY, CDR2 SVGAGI, per germline. The CDR3 covers 15 residues. The CDR3 nucleotides read TGTGCCAGCAGACGGGACAGGGGGAGTGTGGCTGAAGCTTTCTTT. This encodes CASRRDRGSVAEAFF.

The genes are TRBV28 and TRBJ2-3, with 11 bases fitting TRBD2. CDR3 length: 15 residues. Trimming removed 7 bases from V and 3 bases from J; junction bases left unmatched: 6. Germline CDR1 is MDHEN and CDR2 is SYDVKM. The CDR3 nucleotides are TGTGCCAGCACCAGTAGCGGGAGGGGGACAGATACGCAGTATTTT. It is translated as CASTSSGRGTDTQYF.

The chain is built from TRBV7-2 and TRBJ1-6; TRBD1 agrees at 9 bases. This CDR3 is built from 17 residues. Trimming cost V 5 bases and J 5 bases; bases outside gene matches: 10. Per germline, CDR1 SGHTA and CDR2 FQGNSA. In nucleotides, the CDR3 is TGTGCCAGCAGCCGTCCCCCGGGACAGGGCAATAATTCACCCCTCCACTTT. Translating it yields CASSRPPGQGNNSPLHF.